This T cell receptor (beta chain) is drawn from a study of T cell responses to AZD1222 COVID-19 vaccine. Trimming stripped 6 bases from V and 7 bases from J, with 18 bases between. This CDR3 has 14 amino acids. The germline gives CDR1 SNHLY, CDR2 FYNNEI. For this clone: What it recognizes is unknown.

TCRdb's table, derived via immunoSEQ multiplex PCR, lists solely in-frame clones and lacks some. The sample consists of roughly 190,000 clones, 80% to 95% of them appearing once. Study-wide points: Seropositivity was recorded at baseline in only 6 or 7 AZD1222 recipients. Researchers report vaccine-associated CD4 TCRs spanning spike, with dominance at 160-218 and 743-854. Possibly, clonal diversity was underestimated; donors were largely white British and included more females.

The J gene is TRBJ1-2, the V gene TRBV2; perhaps TRBD1 as D (6 bases). The TCR comes from an adult who received the AZD1222 COVID-19 vaccine. Source: peripheral blood, taken 28 days after the second AZD1222 dose. The chain's CDR3 is CASRPGAEGVGYTF. The CDR3 nucleotides are TGTGCCAGCAGGCCGGGGGCAGAAGGGGTTGGCTACACCTTC.